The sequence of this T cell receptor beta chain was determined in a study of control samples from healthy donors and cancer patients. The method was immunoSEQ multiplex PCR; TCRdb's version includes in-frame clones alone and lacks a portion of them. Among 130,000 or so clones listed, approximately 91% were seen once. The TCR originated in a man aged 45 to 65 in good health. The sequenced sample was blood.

DNA of the CDR3: TGTGCCAGCAGCTTGGTGAGGGGGCATAGTAAAGAGCAGTTCTTC. Translation gives CASSLVRGHSKEQFF. The chain has TRBV5-4 and TRBJ2-1; 7 bases are a match to TRBD1. V trimming: 0 bases; J trimming: 10 bases; junction bases outside the gene matches: 10. Germline CDR1 reads SGHNT; CDR2 reads YYREEE (reference sequence). CDR3 length equals 15 residues.